This TCR beta chain was sequenced for a study of blood T cell repertoires in COVID-19. The method was immunoSEQ multiplex PCR; TCRdb's version includes in-frame clones alone and lacks a portion of them. Of approximately 100,000 clones in the sample, nearly 90% were seen once. The germline V and J ends were trimmed by 5 bases and 4 bases, with 14 bases remaining between them. The germline gives CDR1 LNHDA, CDR2 SQIVND (reference sequence). This CDR3 contains 14 residues. This TCR was sampled from a woman aged 55-70 years with acute or convalescent COVID-19. This chain links TRBV19 with TRBJ1-1, with D maybe TRBD1 (5 bases). The sequenced sample consisted of peripheral blood. The CDR3 DNA sequence: TGTGCCAGTAGTTTACGCAGGGAGGGCACTGAAGCTTTCTTT. Its protein product is CASSLRREGTEAFF.